This T cell receptor beta chain was sequenced during a study of T cell responses to AZD1222 COVID-19 vaccine listed by TCRdb under 2021. Context from the whole study: AZD1222 recipients with second doses at about 4 weeks or about 12 weeks were pooled, because spike-specific TCR depth and breadth did not differ between schedules. TCR sequencing was performed for about 250 trial participants, of whom about 200 were given two doses of AZD1222 and approximately 26 were given two doses of MenACWY control vaccine. Trial participants were enrolled by age into 18-55, 56-69 and 70-plus year subgroups, with roughly 160, 29 and 62 TCR-sequenced participants respectively. Study-level results and caveats: The vaccine-associated CD4 TCRs covered the entire spike protein, and the dominant responses fell in regions 160-218 and 743-854. In the small 56-69-year group, the increase in depth fell short of significance, most likely because of low power. After two AZD1222 doses, spike-specific TCR breadth and depth were significantly higher than at day 0 and than in MenACWY recipients. Conclusions about previously exposed vaccinees are limited because only six or seven AZD1222 recipients were SARS-CoV-2 seropositive at baseline. Because no day 14 peak-response samples were available, the repertoires could be characterized only after the peak T cell response. Most participants were white British and females outnumbered males, and the authors suggested that clonal diversity may have been underestimated. Reportedly, almost half of the unique spike-specific TCRs recognized epitopes lying outside the regions that are mutated in the B.1.351 and B.1.1.7 variants.

The time point label on this specimen signifies: baseline before first vaccination. Vaccinee samples were obtained from the UK trials COV001 and COV002, which included a single-blind randomized controlled phase 2/3 trial of AZD1222 (ChAdOx1 nCoV-19) in healthy adults. For TCRbeta chain sequencing, PBMC samples were collected from trial participants at day 0 and at day 28 after the second dose. Details on this clone: The antigen this receptor binds is unknown. No base-level quality is on record; no much larger clone is a single base apart.

The CDR3 regions of human TCRbeta chains were analyzed by immunosequencing. In the original analysis: TCRs in the repertoires were matched against a reference library of SARS-CoV-2-specific TCRs that had been generated with the MIRA antigen-specificity platform. Breadth meant the fraction of unique TCRs that were SARS-CoV-2-associated, whereas depth meant the fraction of total T cells that were SARS-CoV-2-associated. Each spike-specific TCR was assigned to its reactive spike region and to a CD4 or CD8 class using the MIRA data. Log10-transformed breadth and depth values were compared by one-way ANOVA with Sidak's multiple comparisons tests. Sourced from immuneACCESS, this table was stored by TCRdb with only in-frame sequences that have V and J called. A share of the clones is absent; for the studies checked, an unresolved V gene accounts for under half, and the remainder has no known explanation. V and J calls and clone size follow that table, whereas D and trimming were derived from the DNA. The table for this sample lists 100,000 or so clones; about nine tenths of them were counted only once. Clones ranked in the top ten supply 4% to 5% of the sample.

The CDR3 contains 15 residues, cysteine and phenylalanine counted. The kept DNA is CDR3 alone, 45 bases in frame from the first base. Compared with germline, V lacks 6 bases and J lacks 3 bases; bases without a gene match: 10. According to the germline V gene, CDR1 reads LGHNT and CDR2 reads FRNRAP. Here the sequenced sample was peripheral blood, taken on day 0 of AZD1222 vaccination. This receptor was obtained from an adult in good health. This chain joins TRBV12-5 to TRBJ2-7, with 8 junctional bases fitting TRBD1. The DNA is TGTGCTAGTGGAAGAGGACAGGGAAAACTCTACGAGCAGTACTTC. It specifies CASGRGQGKLYEQYF. Supplemented by the reference TRBV12-5 and TRBJ2-7 proteins around the CDR3, the complete variable domain is DARVTQTPRHKVTEMGQEVTMRCQPILGHNTVFWYRQTMMQGLELLAYFRNRAPLDDSGMPKDRFSAEMPDATLATLKIQPSEPRDSAVYFCASGRGQGKLYEQYFGPGTRLTVT.